This T cell receptor beta chain was recovered during a study of shared T cell receptors in the human thymus (dated by TCRdb to the early 2020s). At the level of the whole study: The study examined how the human thymus generates shared, self-reactive T-cell receptor alpha chains.

The library came from the immunoSEQ multiplex PCR assay. Imported from immuneACCESS, the table was reduced by TCRdb to in-frame sequences with V and J called. These copies leave out some clones; in studies compared against another copy, an unresolved V gene accounts for under half, and the cause of the remainder is not known. This sample is represented by hundreds of thousands of clones; approximately 87% of them were singletons. The top ten clones comprise 0.0094% of the sample. Remarks on this clone: Its antigen specificity is not known. Qualities for individual bases were not recorded, and no much larger clone is one base off.

At the junction V is shortened by 10 bases and J by 7 bases; bases outside the gene matches: 8. The CDR3 holds 12 amino acids from the cysteine to the phenylalanine. Of all the DNA, just the CDR3 is kept, 36 bases in frame from base 1. The germline V gene supplies CDR1 MGHDK and CDR2 SYGVNS. The data also belong to a second study, concerning human thymus T cells. The second investigation adds: Immunologically healthy infants undergoing open corrective cardiac surgery for congenital heart defects in Finland were used as donors. Thymus tissue was collected as surgical resects that were removed during corrective cardiac surgery. Usage of V and J gene segments appeared to be biased in both the thymic and the peripheral blood repertoires. According to the related research, thymic TCR repertoires were highly overlapping among unrelated individuals. The study used about 8 infant thymus samples plus four related peripheral blood samples to characterize TCR alpha and beta repertoires. The cohort included several male and two female infants, with donor ages spanning 7 to 244 days. After being mechanically released from the tissue, thymocytes were kept at -70 degrees C in pellets of about 10-33 million cells. A QIAsymphony instrument was used to extract genomic DNA from the frozen cell pellets. The immunoSEQ multiplex PCR assay was used to amplify the TCRB and TCRAD loci from a standardized quantity of quality-controlled genomic DNA. The amplicons spanned the V(D)J region and were long enough to cover the CDR3 and allow V and J genes to be identified. Through the commercial immunoSEQ service, the amplicons were sequenced on an Illumina platform. Primer bias and sequencing errors were corrected using previously described methods, and TCRAD and TCRB definitions followed the IMGT database. immunoSEQ Analyzer 3.0 and VDJTools were used for repertoire analysis, which covered basic statistics, V/J segment usage, diversity estimates, rarefaction and pairwise overlap. Diversity was estimated using the Chao1, ChaoE, Efron-Thisted, Shannon and inverse Simpson indices, and was also estimated on datasets down-sampled to the size of the smallest sample. Repertoire overlap was assessed by strict matching of CDR3 nucleotide sequence, V gene and J gene, and clustering was done by Jaccard-based multidimensional scaling. On average, thymus samples gave around 880,000 unique TCRB clonotypes, whereas blood samples gave 80,000 to 85,000.

In this chain, TRBV25-1 is recombined with TRBJ1-2; 8 bases in the middle match TRBD1. The clonotype was recovered from a boy in the first two years of life with a congenital heart defect. Donor details come from another sample of the same person, matched by shared clones. Specimen: thymocytes. The bases are TGTGCCACCGAGGACAGGGAAAGTGGCTACACCTTC. The translation is CATEDRESGYTF.